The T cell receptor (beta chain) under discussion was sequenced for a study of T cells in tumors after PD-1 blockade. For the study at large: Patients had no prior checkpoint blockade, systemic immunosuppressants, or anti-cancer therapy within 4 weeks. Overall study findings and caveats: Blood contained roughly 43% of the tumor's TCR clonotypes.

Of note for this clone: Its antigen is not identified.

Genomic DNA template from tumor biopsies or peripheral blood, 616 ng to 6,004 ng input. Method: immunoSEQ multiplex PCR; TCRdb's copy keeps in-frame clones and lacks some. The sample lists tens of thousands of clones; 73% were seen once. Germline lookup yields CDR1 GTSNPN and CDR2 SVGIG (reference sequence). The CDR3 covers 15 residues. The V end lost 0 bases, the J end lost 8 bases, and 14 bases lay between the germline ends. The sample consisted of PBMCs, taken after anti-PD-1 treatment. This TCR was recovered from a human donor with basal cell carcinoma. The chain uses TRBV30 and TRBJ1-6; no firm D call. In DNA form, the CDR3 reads TGTGCCTGGAGTGTAGGTCGCGCCGGGGATTCACCCCTCCACTTT. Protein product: CAWSVGRAGDSPLHF.